The 20 T cell receptor beta chains listed next were all sequenced from one sample in a study of response to subunit inactivated influenza vaccine. TCRdb recomputed calls from the RT-PCR reads with MiXCR, one row per CDR3 protein. The sample has 550,000 to 650,000 distinct CDR3 sequences; over 9.5% are singletons. This sample comprised PBMCs from blood, obtained on the day of vaccination. All receptors come from a man aged 45-60 years who received an inactivated influenza vaccine.

The chain carries TRBV6-2 or TRBV6-3 and TRBJ2-5; 10 bases are a match to TRBD2. CDR3 size: 18 residues. Germline V gives CDR1 MNHEY, CDR2 SVGEGT. V was clipped by 2 bases and J by 4 bases; unmatched bases: 13. In DNA, the CDR3 is TGTGCCAGCAGTTACACTGGAAAAGCGGGAGGGCCCTCAGAGACCCAGTACTTC. Protein sequence: CASSYTGKAGGPSETQYF.

This clonotype has a handful of counts. The V call is TRBV5-1, the J call TRBJ1-2; 7 bases are a match to TRBD1. V was pared by 4 bases and J by 5 bases, with 5 bases of the junction left unmatched. CDR3 length: 13 residues. In germline, CDR1 is SGHRS, CDR2 YFSETQ. The CDR3 region has the DNA TGCGCCAGCAGCAACGACAGGGATTATGGCTACACCTTC. Residues: CASSNDRDYGYTF.

The chain carries TRBV4-3 and TRBJ2-3; D is undetermined. Deletions cut 0 bases from V and 3 bases from J, with 13 bases between. The CDR3 is 16 amino acids. Germline CDR1 is LGHNA and CDR2 is YSLEER. The CDR3 bases are TGCGCCAGCAGCCAAGATATGGGTGAGCGTACAGATACGCAGTATTTT. Its protein is CASSQDMGERTDTQYF.

The chain carries TRBV12-3 or TRBV12-4 and TRBJ1-1; weak D call: TRBD1 (6 bases). Trimming removed 10 bases from V and 0 bases from J, with 18 bases in between. The CDR3 runs to 15 residues. CDR3 nucleotides: TGTGCCACCATAAAGGGGGGAAGTTTGAACACTGAAGCTTTCTTT. It yields the protein CATIKGGSLNTEAFF.

This clonotype appeared a few times. This chain links TRBV11-2 with TRBJ2-2, with TRBD1 matching 7 bases. Germline CDR1 is SGHAT and CDR2 is FQNNGV. V gave up 5 bases and J gave up 3 bases; unmatched junction bases: 3. There are 14 residues in the CDR3. The DNA for the CDR3 is TGTGCCAGCAGCGGGGGACAGTACACCGGGGAGCTGTTTTTT. This codes for CASSGGQYTGELFF. The whole variable domain, remainder taken from reference TRBV11-2 and TRBJ2-2, is EAGVAQSPRYKIIEKRQSVAFWCNPISGHATLYWYQQILGQGPKLLIQFQNNGVVDDSQLPKDRFSAERLKGVDSTLKIQPAKLEDSAVYLCASSGGQYTGELFFGEGSRLTVL.

This chain joins TRBV15 and TRBJ1-4; possible D gene TRBD1, 5 bases. Deletions cut 0 bases from V and 7 bases from J, with 9 bases between. Germline V gene data show CDR1 as LNHNV and CDR2 as YYDKDF (reference sequence). The CDR3 length is 14 residues. The DNA of the CDR3 is TGTGCCACCAGCAGAGATGTCCAGGGTGAAAAACTGTTTTTT. It is translated as CATSRDVQGEKLFF.

The genes are TRBV6-1 and TRBJ2-1, with 7 bases identical to TRBD2. This CDR3 spans 14 amino acids. Germline lookup yields CDR1 MNHNS and CDR2 SASEGT. Trimming cost V 8 bases and J 4 bases; bases outside gene matches: 8. The CDR3 region is CASLPGLTYNEQFF. As DNA, the CDR3 is TGTGCCAGCCTGCCGGGACTAACTTACAATGAGCAGTTCTTC.

The V call is TRBV11-2, the J call TRBJ2-1; 8 positions agree with TRBD2. Germline CDR1 is SGHAT and CDR2 is FQNNGV. This CDR3 region has 16 residues. The junction had 7 bases not matched to a gene; V was cut back by 1 base and J by 5 bases. The CDR3 protein is CASSLVSGGPNNEQFF. CDR3 DNA sequence: TGTGCCAGCAGCTTAGTTTCGGGAGGGCCTAACAATGAGCAGTTCTTC.

This clonotype was seen ten or more times. This chain uses TRBV7-9 with TRBJ1-2; TRBD1 is a possible D gene (6 bases). This CDR3 is 15 amino acids long. Trimming left V 5 bases short and J 6 bases short, with 19 bases between. Per the germline V gene, CDR1 is SEHNR and CDR2 is FQNEAQ (reference sequence). CDR3 in amino acids: CASSPSFNRANGYTF. The CDR3 DNA reads TGTGCCAGCAGCCCGAGTTTTAACAGGGCGAATGGCTACACCTTC.

This clonotype has ten or more counts. The chain employs TRBV7-9 and TRBJ1-1, with TRBD1 matching over 7 bases. V shed 2 bases, J shed 8 bases, and the junction held 5 bases outside the gene matches. CDR1 and CDR2 (germline): SEHNR, FQNEAQ (reference sequence). The CDR3 has 13 residues. The CDR3 coding sequence is TGTGCCAGCAGCTTACGTGAGGGGGCAGAAGCTTTCTTT. It is translated as CASSLREGAEAFF.

V and J are TRBV7-8 and TRBJ2-7, with a weak D call TRBD2 (6 bases). CDR3 size: 14 residues. Germline CDR1 is SGHVS and CDR2 is FQNEAQ. V shed 5 bases and J shed 2 bases, with 13 bases lying between them. CDR3 loop: CASSRDWATYEQYF. Written as DNA, the CDR3 is TGTGCCAGCAGCCGGGACTGGGCAACCTACGAGCAGTACTTC.

This clonotype was counted a few times. V usage is TRBV11-2 and J usage is TRBJ2-3, with 7 positions matching TRBD2. The length of the CDR3 is 18 residues. Per germline, CDR1 SGHAT and CDR2 FQNNGV. The junction had 16 bases not matched to a gene; V was cut back by 6 bases and J by 1 base. CDR3 in DNA: TGTGCCAGCAGTTCTCCCAGGACTAGAGGTCGGGGCACAGATACGCAGTATTTT. It translates to CASSSPRTRGRGTDTQYF.

The table lists this clonotype with a few counts. The chain joins TRBV19 to TRBJ1-2; no clear D gene. The germline V and J ends were trimmed by 9 bases and 4 bases, with 12 bases remaining between them. Germline V gene data show CDR1 as LNHDA and CDR2 as SQIVND (reference sequence). The CDR3 totals 12 residues. The CDR3 bases are TGTGCCAGCACCTTTTCCAGCTATGGCTACACCTTC. Translated: CASTFSSYGYTF.

This clonotype occurred many times. The chain employs TRBV12-3 or TRBV12-4 and TRBJ2-1; 9 bases map to TRBD2. With 3 bases clipped from V and 6 bases from J, the junction kept 3 bases outside the gene matches. There are 14 residues in the CDR3. In DNA, the CDR3 is TGTGCCAGCAGTTTCAGCGGGGGGACCAATGAGCAGTTCTTC. Its protein product is CASSFSGGTNEQFF.

The sample holds a few counts of this clonotype. The rearrangement links TRBV5-1 to TRBJ2-2, with 8 bases identical to TRBD1. Trimming cost V 4 bases and J 9 bases; bases outside gene matches: 14. This CDR3 spans 16 amino acids. Germline V gene data show CDR1 as SGHRS and CDR2 as YFSETQ. The CDR3 nucleotides are TGCGCCAGCAGCCCCGCCGCGGACAGGGAAGAGAGGGAGCTGTTTTTT. This gives the protein CASSPAADREERELFF.

The chain employs TRBV3-1 and TRBJ2-5; 7 positions agree with TRBD2. Germline CDR1 reads LGHDT; CDR2 reads YNNKEL (reference sequence). This CDR3 is built from 14 residues. The V segment lost 8 bases and the J segment 2 bases; nucleotides outside the gene matches: 8. The chain's CDR3 is CASGGLAGQETQYF. The CDR3, as DNA: TGTGCCAGCGGGGGGTTAGCGGGTCAAGAGACCCAGTACTTC.

V and J are TRBV2 and TRBJ1-2, with 8 bases fitting TRBD1. The V segment lost 6 bases and the J segment 2 bases; nucleotides outside the gene matches: 8. The V gene's germline CDR1 is SNHLY and CDR2 FYNNEI. The CDR3 runs to 15 residues. The CDR3 sequence: CASRQTGGSNYGYTF. For the CDR3, the DNA is TGTGCCAGCAGACAAACAGGGGGTTCCAACTATGGCTACACCTTC.

There are a few counts of this clonotype. This chain joins TRBV5-1 and TRBJ2-7, with D perhaps matching TRBD1 or TRBD2 (5 bases each). Per the germline V gene, CDR1 is SGHRS and CDR2 is YFSETQ. The CDR3 is 12 residues long. V was trimmed by 1 base and J by 6 bases, leaving 8 bases between them. The CDR3 sequence: CASSLPGTEQYF. In DNA, the CDR3 is TGCGCCAGCAGCTTGCCGGGGACCGAGCAGTACTTC.

The table lists this clonotype with a few counts. This chain joins TRBV20-1 and TRBJ2-1; 11 positions match TRBD2. The CDR3 has 15 amino acids. V trimming: 5 bases; J trimming: 8 bases; junction bases outside the gene matches: 11. Germline V gene sequence: CDR1 DFQATT, CDR2 SNEGSKA (reference sequence). CDR3 region: CSASGTSGSQDEQFF. Written as DNA, the CDR3 is TGCAGTGCTTCCGGGACTAGCGGCTCTCAGGATGAGCAGTTCTTC.

This clonotype was observed many times. This chain joins TRBV12-3 or TRBV12-4 and TRBJ2-3; tentatively, D is TRBD2 (5 bases). The length of the CDR3 is 14 residues. Trimming took off 3 bases at V and 1 base at J, with 8 bases between the two ends. The CDR3, as DNA: TGTGCCAGCAGTTTGGAAGCGGGCACAGATACGCAGTATTTT. It is translated as CASSLEAGTDTQYF.